This T cell receptor beta chain derives from a study of T cells after yellow fever vaccination. As for the study in general: Low-cell-number fractions underwent preparation using SMART-Seq v4 Ultra Low Input. Findings and limits, study-wide: Abundant clonotypes from the bulk population could contaminate FACS-sorted repertoires. Researchers noted that a small share of clonotypes showed up in both CD4 and CD8 compartments.

CDR3 length: 17 residues. The germline CDR1 and CDR2 sequences are MNHNS and SASEGT. Unmatched junction bases numbered 9, after V lost 6 bases and J lost 2 bases. Concerning this clonotype itself: A much larger clone is a single base away; this may be a read error.

Synthesis of TCR cDNA relied on 5'RACE template switching, which attached a universal primer site and UMIs. One entry per CDR3 protein results from TCRdb running MiXCR on the 5' RACE reads. The sample includes about 45,000 distinct CDR3 sequences, 5% to 7% of them seen just once. The sample consisted of PBMCs, either bulk or a sorted T-cell subset (CD4+, CD8+, memory, or dextramer-sorted; not recorded which), taken 45 days after the yellow fever booster vaccination. This chain links TRBV6-1 with TRBJ2-2, with TRBD2 identical over 10 bases. This sequence was found in a man in his thirties or forties who received the YFV17D yellow fever vaccine. This CDR3 is CASRTGTSARNTGELFF. CDR3 nucleotide sequence: TGTGCCAGCAGAACTGGGACTAGCGCGAGAAACACCGGGGAGCTGTTTTTT.